This T cell receptor beta chain was found in a study of vaccination effects on CD4 cells after COVID-19 (dated by TCRdb to between 2021 and 2023). About the investigation overall: Two doses of either the BNT162b2 or the mRNA-1273 mRNA SARS-CoV-2 vaccine were administered to participants. Cultures from other donors in the study were sequenced using the Oncomine TCR Beta short-read assay on an Illumina iSeq 100. The study compared SARS-CoV-2 spike-specific CD4+ TCR repertoires before and after mRNA vaccination in COVID-19 convalescent patients and infection-naive vaccine recipients. The full study included fewer than eleven COVID-19 convalescent patients and a handful of SARS-CoV-2-naive healthy vaccine recipients.

Beyond this particular receptor, the publication reports: In healthy vaccine recipients, vaccine-induced clones were almost all SARS-CoV-2 mono-reactive, with only 1 of 255 being cross-reactive with common cold coronaviruses. The study was limited by a small number of convalescent patients, and early post-infection timepoints were lacking. Both infection-induced and vaccine-induced clones contracted markedly at late post-vaccination timepoints, which is consistent with waning T cell responses.

To identify antigen-specific CD4+ T cell clonotypes by their expansion, the ViraFEST assay first stimulated PBMC with viral peptide pools and then applied TCR sequencing. After around 10 days of culture, CD4+ T cells were isolated with the EasySep CD4+ T cell isolation kit. The absence of prior SARS-CoV-2 infection in healthy vaccine recipients was confirmed by negative nucleocapsid antibodies before and after vaccination. Two million PBMC per well were cultured in IMDM with 5% human AB serum, 10 IU/ml IL-2 and gentamicin, plus 10 ug/ml peptides. On days 3 and 7, half of the culture medium was replaced with fresh IL-2-containing medium. Unless noted otherwise, every peptide stimulation condition was grown in triplicate wells. PBMC were separated from whole blood using Ficoll-Paque Plus gradient centrifugation and were then either cryopreserved at -140C or used fresh. The overlapping peptide pools covered the spike proteins of SARS-CoV-2 and of the common cold coronaviruses HCoV-NL63, HCoV-OC43 and HCoV-229E. The QIAamp micro DNA kit was used to extract genomic DNA from the cultured CD4+ T cells.

The germline ends are 7 bases apart after V is trimmed by 0 bases and J by 3 bases. Reading the germline V gene gives CDR1 SGHRS and CDR2 YFSETQ. From its cysteine to its phenylalanine, the CDR3 spans 14 amino acids. Left in the record is the CDR3 DNA by itself, 42 bases read in frame from the first base. This clone showed up just a few times. Its recognized antigen is unknown. Qualities for individual bases were not recorded, and no much larger clone is one base off. Library prep was done by the immunoSEQ multiplex PCR assay. TCR beta CDR3 sequencing was performed on DNA from the cultured, isolated CD4+ T cells. Regarding the original processing steps: Non-productive TCR sequences were removed and reads were trimmed to the CDR3 region, keeping CDR3s of at least 7 amino acids. Antigen-specific clonotypes were identified with the MANAFEST web app by comparing expansion in peptide wells against reference cultures. Positive clones required FDR<0.05 expansion versus reference and all other wells, odds ratio above 5, and frequency above 0.1% in two replicate wells. A clonotype was called cross-reactive if it was significantly expanded both in SARS-CoV-2 spike wells and in at least one common cold coronavirus spike condition. Using the stringdist R package, CDR3 similarity was measured by Levenshtein distance, and unrooted trees were constructed with ape in R 3.6.1. This is the immuneACCESS table as TCRdb keeps it, with only in-frame sequences that have V and J called. A part of the clones is gone; compared with another copy, unresolved V genes explain less than half, and the rest is unexplained. V, J and clone size derive from that table, while D and trimming were established from the DNA sequence. The sample yields 25,000 to 35,000 clones; about 72% were counted once. Of the sample, around 27% falls within the top ten clones.

The sequenced sample was CD4+ T cells from PBMCs cultured with HCoV-229E spike peptides, obtained before COVID-19 vaccination. This specimen's cell subset or site label, interpreted: HCoV-229E spike overlapping peptide pool stimulation. The origin of this receptor is a human donor who received a COVID-19 vaccine. The rearranged chain carries TRBV5-1 and TRBJ1-3; no D gene can be assigned with confidence. The sequence in DNA is TGCGCCAGCAGCTTGGCAGGAGGTGGAAACACCATATATTTT. The translation is CASSLAGGGNTIYF.